This T cell receptor (beta chain) comes out of a study of lymphopenia after photon versus proton radiotherapy. Study outcomes and limitations: Post-nadir diversity loss with photons came from oligoclonal expansion, particularly CD8+ Temra cells. Larger post-nadir TCR diversity loss correlated inversely with survival in deceased patients. Photon-treated patients lost naive T cells and TCR diversity; proton-treated stayed stable. Better survival with proton therapy was suggested as possible, not demonstrated.

This CDR3 is 15 amino acids long. V was clipped by 1 base and J by 2 bases, with 12 bases between them. Germline V gene sequence: CDR1 MNHEY, CDR2 SVGAGI. Assay: immunoSEQ multiplex PCR; the TCRdb copy retains only in-frame clones and omits some. The sample lists more than 30,000 clones; more than 75% were seen once. Of note for this clone: No antigen is known for it.

The source is a man aged 50-60 years with gastric cancer. The material was peripheral blood, obtained from a patient treated with photon-based radiotherapy. V usage is TRBV6-5 and J usage is TRBJ2-7; no clear D. This chain's CDR3 is CASSYWRQPAYEQYF. CDR3 in DNA: TGTGCCAGCAGTTACTGGCGTCAGCCGGCCTACGAGCAGTACTTC.